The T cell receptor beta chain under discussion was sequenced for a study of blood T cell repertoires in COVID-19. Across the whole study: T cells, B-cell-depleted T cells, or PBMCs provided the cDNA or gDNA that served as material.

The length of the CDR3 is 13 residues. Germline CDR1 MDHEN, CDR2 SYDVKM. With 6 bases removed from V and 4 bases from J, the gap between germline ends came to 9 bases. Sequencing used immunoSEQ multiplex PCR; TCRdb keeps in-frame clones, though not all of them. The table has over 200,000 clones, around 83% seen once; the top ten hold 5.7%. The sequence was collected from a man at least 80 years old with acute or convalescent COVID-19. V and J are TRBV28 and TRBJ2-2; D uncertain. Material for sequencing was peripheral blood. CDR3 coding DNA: TGTGCCAGCAGGCTTGGCGGCACCGGGGAGCTGTTTTTT. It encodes CASRLGGTGELFF.